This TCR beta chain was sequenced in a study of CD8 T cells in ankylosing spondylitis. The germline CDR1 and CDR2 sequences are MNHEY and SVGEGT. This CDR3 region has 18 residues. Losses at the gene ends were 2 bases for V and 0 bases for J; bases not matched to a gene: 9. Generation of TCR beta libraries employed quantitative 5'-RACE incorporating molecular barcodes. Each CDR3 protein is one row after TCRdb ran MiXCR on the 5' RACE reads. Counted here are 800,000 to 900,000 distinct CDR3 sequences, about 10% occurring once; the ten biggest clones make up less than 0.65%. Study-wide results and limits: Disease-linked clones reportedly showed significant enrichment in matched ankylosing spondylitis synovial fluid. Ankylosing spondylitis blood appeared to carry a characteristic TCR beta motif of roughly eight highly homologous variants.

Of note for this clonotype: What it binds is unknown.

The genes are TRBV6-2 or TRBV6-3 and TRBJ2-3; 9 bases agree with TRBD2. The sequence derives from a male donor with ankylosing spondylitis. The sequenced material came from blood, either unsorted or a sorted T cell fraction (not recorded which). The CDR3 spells CASSYAWASGTSTDTQYF. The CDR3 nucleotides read TGTGCCAGCAGTTACGCTTGGGCTAGCGGGACTAGCACAGATACGCAGTATTTT.